This entry lists 20 T cell receptor beta chains sequenced from one sample in a study of shared clonotypes between healthy human individuals. Libraries were prepared by immunoSEQ multiplex PCR; TCRdb keeps only in-frame clonotypes and omits some of them. The sample comprises 1.4 million to 1.5 million clones, roughly 96% of which are singletons, and roughly 1.2% rests with the top ten. Sequencing was done on a sample of naive CD4+ T cells sorted from blood. Subset given: CD45RA+ positively selected. The receptors were sampled from a man aged 25 to 40 in good health.

In DNA, the CDR3 is TGTGCCAGCAGTTTAGGGAGGCTGACGGGCGGAGCTTTCTTT. Amino acid sequence: CASSLGRLTGGAFF. The rearrangement joins TRBV28 to TRBJ1-1; no clear D gene. The V end lost 2 bases, the J end lost 10 bases, and 17 bases lay between the germline ends. This CDR3 is built from 14 residues. Germline CDR1 is MDHEN and CDR2 is SYDVKM.

V is TRBV9 and J is TRBJ2-1; TRBD2 agrees at 11 bases. The CDR3 consists of 18 residues. V shed 2 bases and J 0 bases; nucleotides not matched to a gene: 7. Germline V lookup: CDR1 SGDLS, CDR2 YYNGEE. CDR3 residues: CASSVRTSGYSSYNEQFF. CDR3 coding DNA: TGTGCCAGCAGCGTCCGGACTAGCGGGTATAGCTCCTACAATGAGCAGTTCTTC. Full variable domain (missing parts from reference TRBV9 and TRBJ2-1): DSGVTQTPKHLITATGQRVTLRCSPRSGDLSVYWYQQSLDQGLQFLIQYYNGEERAKGNILERFSAQQFPDLHSELNLSSLELGDSALYFCASSVRTSGYSSYNEQFFGPGTRLTVL.

This chain joins TRBV7-9 and TRBJ2-7; 14 bases match TRBD2. Looked up from germline, CDR1 is SEHNR and CDR2 is FQNEAQ (reference sequence). CDR3 length: 19 amino acids. V shed 2 bases, J shed 1 base, and the junction held 10 bases outside the gene matches. CDR3 region: CASSLHPGLAGERSYEQYF. In DNA form, the CDR3 reads TGTGCCAGCAGCTTACATCCGGGACTAGCGGGAGAGAGGTCCTACGAGCAGTACTTC.

This rearrangement joins TRBV5-8 to TRBJ1-4; tentatively, D is TRBD1 (5 bases). Germline V lookup: CDR1 SGHTS, CDR2 YDEGEE. With 1 base removed from V and 9 bases from J, the gap between germline ends came to 16 bases. The CDR3 consists of 15 residues. The CDR3 sequence: CASSLKRRDSQKLFF. CDR3 nucleotides: TGTGCCAGCAGCTTGAAACGGCGAGACAGTCAAAAACTGTTTTTT.

This chain joins TRBV29-1 and TRBJ2-1; weak D call: TRBD2 (6 bases). The germline V and J ends were trimmed by 4 bases and 7 bases, with 14 bases remaining between them. Germline V CDR1 and CDR2: SQVTM, ANQGSEA. CDR3 length equals 13 residues. The CDR3 bases are TGCAGCGTTGGAGGGAGGTTCGGGAATGAGCAGTTCTTC. Its protein is CSVGGRFGNEQFF.

This chain links TRBV2 with TRBJ1-5; possibly TRBD1 for D (6 bases). Trimming stripped 5 bases from V and 7 bases from J, with 15 bases between. CDR1 and CDR2 (germline): SNHLY, FYNNEI. CDR3 length: 14 amino acids. The DNA for the CDR3 is TGTGCCAGCAGTCCCACAGGGTACCGACAGCCCCAGCATTTT. It is translated as CASSPTGYRQPQHF.

This CDR3 is CASSETKQFF. In DNA, the CDR3 is TGTGCCAGCAGCGAGACCAAGCAGTTCTTC. The chain is built from TRBV6-1 and TRBJ2-1; D is unresolved. Germline V CDR1 and CDR2: MNHNS, SASEGT. With 6 bases removed from V and 11 bases from J, the gap between germline ends came to 8 bases. This CDR3 has 10 amino acids.

The rearrangement uses TRBV5-6 and TRBJ2-5, with 7 positions matching TRBD1. CDR3 length: 17 residues. Germline-derived CDR1 and CDR2 are SGHDT and YYEEEE. V lost 3 bases, J lost 1 base, and 12 bases stayed unmatched. The CDR3 DNA sequence: TGTGCCAGCAGCTCAGCGATCGGGACAGAGGGCCAAGAGACCCAGTACTTC. This encodes CASSSAIGTEGQETQYF.

CDR3 DNA: TGTGCCAGCTTAGAAGGGTATGAGCAGTTCTTC. As protein: CASLEGYEQFF. The chain has TRBV6-1 and TRBJ2-1, with D hard to call. Trimming took off 8 bases at V and 8 bases at J, with 10 bases between the two ends. The CDR3 runs 11 residues. Germline CDR1 is MNHNS and CDR2 is SASEGT.

The genes are TRBV7-8 and TRBJ2-1; 7 bases match TRBD2. V trimming: 5 bases; J trimming: 1 base; junction bases outside the gene matches: 11. This CDR3 spans 17 amino acids. The germline CDR1 and CDR2 sequences are SGHVS and FQNEAQ. The CDR3 region is CASSAKASGGSYNEQFF. CDR3 coding DNA: TGTGCCAGCAGCGCCAAAGCTAGCGGAGGGTCCTACAATGAGCAGTTCTTC.

Here the CDR3 reads CASSDQFSGGEQYF. The CDR3 bases are TGTGCCAGCAGTGACCAATTTTCCGGCGGCGAGCAGTACTTC. The chain employs TRBV25-1 and TRBJ2-7; unclear D gene. V lost 3 bases and J lost 6, with 15 bases in between. The CDR3 has 14 amino acids. The V gene's germline CDR1 is MGHDK and CDR2 SYGVNS.

The chain is built from TRBV5-4 and TRBJ2-7; D might be TRBD1 (5 bases). Trimming took 5 bases from V and 2 from J, leaving 14 bases between them. CDR1 SGHNT and CDR2 YYREEE come from the germline V gene (reference sequence). The CDR3 is 14 residues long. CDR3 nucleotides: TGTGCCAGCAGTCGAGTTCAGGGCGCCTACGAGCAGTACTTC. As protein: CASSRVQGAYEQYF.

This clone was detected only a few times. CDR3 DNA: TGTGCCAGCAGTTCCAGCGGGCGCCTTAGCACAGATACGCAGTATTTT. This sequence encodes CASSSSGRLSTDTQYF. The genes are TRBV28 and TRBJ2-3, with D possibly being TRBD2 (6 bases). Germline CDR1 is MDHEN and CDR2 is SYDVKM. Trimming pared 4 bases from V and 0 bases from J, leaving 14 bases between. The CDR3 consists of 16 residues.

The chain couples TRBV19 to TRBJ2-1; a possible D gene is TRBD2 (7 bases). The V end lost 6 bases, the J end lost 6 bases, and 15 bases lay between the germline ends. The CDR3 is 14 amino acids. Looked up from germline, CDR1 is LNHDA and CDR2 is SQIVND (reference sequence). CDR3 DNA: TGTGCCAGTAGACTGGGGGGGGCCTTCAATGAGCAGTTCTTC. This translates into CASRLGGAFNEQFF.

The chain is built from TRBV11-2 and TRBJ2-7; either TRBD1 or TRBD2 may fit D (5 bases each). Trimming took off 2 bases at V and 9 bases at J, with 8 bases between the two ends. Germline loops: CDR1 SGHAT, CDR2 FQNNGV. CDR3 length: 11 amino acids. CDR3 in amino acids: CASSLTGRQYF. The CDR3 bases are TGTGCCAGCAGCTTAACGGGGCGGCAGTACTTC.

The genes are TRBV23-1 and TRBJ2-5; 13 nucleotides line up with TRBD2. TRBV23-1 is placed among ORFs of uncertain function. CDR3 length: 17 amino acids. Trimming cost V 4 bases and J 4 bases; bases outside gene matches: 9. In nucleotides, the CDR3 is TGCGCCAGCAGTCGCATCCGGACTAGCGGGAGAGGAGAGACCCAGTACTTC. Residues: CASSRIRTSGRGETQYF.

This clone was counted a few times. The sample has other DNA sequences that encode this CDR3 too. The J gene is TRBJ1-2, the V gene TRBV28; D is possibly TRBD1 (5 bases). Trimming removed 3 bases from V and 4 bases from J, with 6 bases in between. Germline V gene data show CDR1 as MDHEN and CDR2 as SYDVKM. The CDR3 loop spans 12 amino acids. The CDR3: CASSFTGYGYTF. CDR3 nucleotide sequence: TGTGCCAGCAGTTTCACAGGCTATGGCTACACCTTC.

Comments on this clone: The junction differs from germline at one of its ends, possibly a read error. The CDR3 DNA reads TGTGCCAACAGCGTAGCGGCAGGGAGGTTCAATGAGCAGTTCTTC. Encoded protein: CANSVAAGRFNEQFF. V usage is TRBV9 and J usage is TRBJ2-1; possibly TRBD2 for D (6 bases). CDR1 and CDR2 (germline): SGDLS, YYNGEE. The CDR3 loop spans 15 amino acids. Combining the CDR3 with reference TRBV9 and TRBJ2-1 gives the whole variable domain DSGVTQTPKHLITATGQRVTLRCSPRSGDLSVYWYQQSLDQGLQFLIQYYNGEERAKGNILERFSAQQFPDLHSELNLSSLELGDSALYFCANSVAAGRFNEQFFGPGTRLTVL.

The CDR3 sequence: CASRQGGETQYF. The CDR3 coding sequence is TGTGCCAGCAGACAGGGAGGAGAGACCCAGTACTTC. The chain couples TRBV28 to TRBJ2-5; D tentatively reads TRBD1 or TRBD2 (6 bases each). The V and J ends lost 6 bases and 4 bases respectively, with 9 bases between them. The germline gives CDR1 MDHEN, CDR2 SYDVKM. CDR3 length equals 12 residues.

The rearrangement joins TRBV28 to TRBJ2-3; no reliable D call. This CDR3 is built from 12 residues. Per the germline V gene, CDR1 is MDHEN and CDR2 is SYDVKM. V was pared by 5 bases and J by 5 bases, with 8 bases between. In DNA form, the CDR3 reads TGTGCCAGCAGTCCACTCGGAGATACGCAGTATTTT. Translation: CASSPLGDTQYF.